This T cell receptor (beta chain) appears in the sequencing data of a study of untreated major depressive disorder. Study results and limitations: CD4+ T cells from depressed patients used TRBV05-01 (Vbeta 5.1) more often than controls.

Remarks on this clone: Its antigen is unidentified.

Clones were sequenced by immunoSEQ multiplex PCR, and TCRdb holds only the in-frame ones, with some missing. The sample lists roughly 22,000 clones; roughly nine tenths were seen once. The germline V and J ends were trimmed by 3 bases and 13 bases, with 13 bases remaining between them. Germline CDR1 is MDHEN and CDR2 is SYDVKM. This CDR3 comprises 12 residues. Controls never had mood disorders and self-rated depressive symptoms at 5 or less. Roughly 30 ml of blood was drawn into EDTA tubes. From thawed PBMCs, CD4+ T cells were purified by negative selection. The sample was CD4+ T cells from PBMCs. The chain is built from TRBV28 and TRBJ2-1, with D possibly matching TRBD1 (5 bases). This receptor was obtained from a woman aged 40 to 49 in good health. CDR3: CASSLVHDRQFF. The CDR3 nucleotides read TGTGCCAGCAGTTTGGTGCATGACAGACAGTTCTTC.